This TCR beta chain was observed in a study of identifying expanded T cells in peripheral blood. Regarding this clone: Its antigen remains unknown.

During the collection period, no donor immune events like infections were recorded. Using immunoSEQ multiplex PCR, the repertoire was profiled, and TCRdb retains in-frame clones only, with some absent. This table holds 100,000 to 150,000 clones, 75% to 90% found once. Whole-study findings and limits: Differentially abundant clones: around 1.2 between replicates, just under 17 at roughly 2 weeks, approximately 18 at four. Roughly two-week clone count variance significantly increased as total template count grew.

The sequenced sample was blood. The receptor's source is a person between 18 and 69 years old in good health.

The DNA for the CDR3 is TGTGCCAGCAGCTTGGATGGGACTCCTATCTTTACTAACTATGGCTACACCTTC. This encodes CASSLDGTPIFTNYGYTF. The J gene is TRBJ1-2, the V gene TRBV5-6; D possibly corresponds to TRBD1 (5 bases). The germline V gene encodes CDR1 SGHDT and CDR2 YYEEEE. CDR3 size: 18 residues. The V and J ends lost 0 bases and 0 bases respectively, with 18 bases between them.